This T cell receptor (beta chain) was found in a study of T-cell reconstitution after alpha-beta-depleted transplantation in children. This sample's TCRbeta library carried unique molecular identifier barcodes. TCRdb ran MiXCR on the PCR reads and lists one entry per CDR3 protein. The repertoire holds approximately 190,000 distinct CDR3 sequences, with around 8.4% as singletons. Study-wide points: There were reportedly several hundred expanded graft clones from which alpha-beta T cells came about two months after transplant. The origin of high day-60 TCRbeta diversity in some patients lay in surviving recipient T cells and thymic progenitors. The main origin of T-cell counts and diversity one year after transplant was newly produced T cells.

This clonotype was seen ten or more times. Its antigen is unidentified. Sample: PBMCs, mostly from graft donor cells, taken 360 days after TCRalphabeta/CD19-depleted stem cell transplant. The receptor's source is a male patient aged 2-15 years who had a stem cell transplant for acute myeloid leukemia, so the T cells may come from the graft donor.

CDR3 sequence: CASSLAGKVNTEAFF. The CDR3 DNA reads TGTGCCAGCAGCTTAGCGGGGAAGGTGAACACTGAAGCTTTCTTT. The V and J genes are TRBV7-9 and TRBJ1-1; D gene uncertain. Germline CDR1 and CDR2: SEHNR and FQNEAQ (reference sequence). V was clipped by 0 bases and J by 0 bases, with 8 bases between them. This CDR3 is built from 15 residues.